Listed below are T cell receptor beta chains from one sample, sequenced in a study of cytomegalovirus exposure and HLA in healthy donors. The data were produced by immunoSEQ multiplex PCR, yet TCRdb's version contains in-frame clones alone and is incomplete. The sample shows 150,000 or so clones, 65% to 75% of them seen only once. Sequenced sample: PBMCs. These receptors were collected from a girl under 18 in good health and CMV-seronegative. CDR3s include the opening cysteine and the closing phenylalanine or tryptophan. D genes are given only for firm matches. Size tells how often a clone was seen (once, few, many) or the class of an expanded clone, and some rows leave it out.

CDR3aa	CDR3nt	abundance	j_gene	d_gene	v_gene
CAWSGLAGDEQFF	TGTGCCTGGAGTGGCCTAGCGGGGGATGAGCAGTTCTTC	-	TRBJ2-1	TRBD2	TRBV30
CASSTTGTGTYNEQFF	TGTGCCAGCAGCACCACCGGGACAGGAACCTACAATGAGCAGTTCTTC	-	TRBJ2-1	TRBD1	TRBV9
CASSLYRGQETQYF	TGCGCCAGCAGCTTGTATAGGGGCCAAGAGACCCAGTACTTC	-	TRBJ2-5	-	TRBV5-1
CASSWTGYNEQFF	TGTGCCAGCAGTTGGACAGGGTACAATGAGCAGTTCTTC	few	TRBJ2-1	TRBD1	TRBV27
CAISEINSNQPQHF	TGTGCCATCAGTGAAATCAATAGCAATCAGCCCCAGCATTTT	-	TRBJ1-5	-	TRBV10-3
CASSKQGPGRNQPQHF	TGTGCCAGTAGTAAACAGGGGCCGGGGAGGAATCAGCCCCAGCATTTT	-	TRBJ1-5	TRBD1	TRBV19
CASSLFGGDEQFF	TGTGCCAGCAGTCTCTTTGGTGGAGATGAGCAGTTCTTC	-	TRBJ2-1	-	TRBV6-5
CASSDREFQPQHF	TGTGCCAGCAGTGATCGAGAGTTTCAGCCCCAGCATTTT	-	TRBJ1-5	-	TRBV6-1
CASFSLGQGTYEQYF	TGTGCCAGCTTCTCCCTGGGACAGGGGACCTACGAGCAGTACTTC	few	TRBJ2-7	TRBD1	TRBV5-4
CASTGVYTEAFF	TGTGCCAGCACAGGGGTTTACACTGAAGCTTTCTTT	-	TRBJ1-1	-	TRBV7-9
CSVGGGGPTGELFF	TGCAGCGTTGGCGGCGGGGGGCCCACCGGGGAGCTGTTTTTT	-	TRBJ2-2	TRBD2	TRBV29-1
CASSDKTGLSGANVLTF	TGTGCCAGCAGTGACAAGACAGGGCTCTCTGGGGCCAACGTCCTGACTTTC	few	TRBJ2-6	TRBD1	TRBV2
CATSRSDRGDEKLFF	TGTGCCACCAGCAGGTCGGACAGGGGAGATGAAAAACTGTTTTTT	-	TRBJ1-4	TRBD1	TRBV15
CASSKGQGQETQYF	TGTGCCAGCAGTAAGGGACAGGGGCAAGAGACCCAGTACTTC	-	TRBJ2-5	TRBD1	TRBV11-2
CASGPRWVGPNQPQHF	TGTGCTAGTGGGCCCAGGTGGGTCGGCCCCAATCAGCCCCAGCATTTT	-	TRBJ1-5	-	TRBV12-5
CASSLPRTSGDYNEQFF	TGCGCCAGCAGCCTCCCTCGAACTAGCGGGGACTACAATGAGCAGTTCTTC	few	TRBJ2-1	TRBD2	TRBV4-1
CAWTGPANYGYTF	TGTGCCTGGACAGGCCCAGCTAACTATGGCTACACCTTC	-	TRBJ1-2	-	TRBV30
CASRGWTGRGETQYF	TGTGCCAGCAGGGGTTGGACAGGTCGGGGGGAGACCCAGTACTTC	-	TRBJ2-5	-	TRBV7-2
CASSTSGQGHNEQFF	TGTGCCAGTAGTACCTCGGGACAGGGGCACAATGAGCAGTTCTTC	-	TRBJ2-1	TRBD1	TRBV19
CASSPDTGYNEQFF	TGTGCCAGCTCACCCGACACAGGTTACAATGAGCAGTTCTTC	-	TRBJ2-1	-	TRBV18
CASSQVGGDSQGGELFF	TGTGCCAGCAGCCAAGTGGGGGGGGACTCCCAAGGCGGGGAGCTGTTTTTT	-	TRBJ2-2	TRBD2	TRBV4-2
CASSRGSHNTEAFF	TGTGCCAGTAGTCGAGGCAGTCATAACACTGAAGCTTTCTTT	-	TRBJ1-1	-	TRBV19
CASSYGQQETQYF	TGTGCCAGCAGCTATGGACAGCAAGAGACCCAGTACTTC	-	TRBJ2-5	-	TRBV7-3
CASSFSGATYEQYF	TGCGCCAGCAGCTTTAGCGGGGCCACCTACGAGCAGTACTTC	-	TRBJ2-7	TRBD2	TRBV5-1
CASSALAGQGQSQPQHF	TGTGCCAGCAGTGCACTGGCGGGACAGGGGCAAAGCCAGCCCCAGCATTTT	few	TRBJ1-5	TRBD1	TRBV6-1
CASSQDKGAVAYEQYF	TGTGCCAGCAGCCAAGATAAGGGAGCGGTAGCCTACGAGCAGTACTTC	-	TRBJ2-7	-	TRBV14
CASSLVVNTEAFF	TGCGCCAGCAGCTTGGTAGTGAACACTGAAGCTTTCTTT	-	TRBJ1-1	-	TRBV5-1
CASSILYRGIAKNIQYF	TGTGCCAGTAGTATTCTGTATAGGGGGATAGCCAAAAACATTCAGTACTTC	-	TRBJ2-4	-	TRBV19
CASSYTPGHGEQFF	TGTGCCAGCAGTTACACCCCCGGTCACGGTGAGCAGTTCTTC	-	TRBJ2-1	-	TRBV6-5
CASRVTGGESTEAFF	TGTGCCAGCAGAGTAACAGGGGGGGAGAGCACTGAAGCTTTCTTT	few	TRBJ1-1	TRBD1	TRBV2
CASSLREKLFF	TGTGCCAGCAGTTTGCGGGAAAAACTGTTTTTT	once	TRBJ1-4	-	TRBV6-6
CASSYQGVANEQFF	TGTGCCAGTAGTTACCAGGGTGTCGCCAATGAGCAGTTCTTC	-	TRBJ2-1	-	TRBV19
CASSPPSANYGYTF	TGTGCCAGCAGCCCGCCCAGTGCTAACTATGGCTACACCTTC	once	TRBJ1-2	-	TRBV5-4
CAWGGRVPEETQYF	TGTGCCTGGGGGGGCAGGGTCCCTGAAGAGACCCAGTACTTC	few	TRBJ2-5	-	TRBV30
CASSFAPGTMNTEAFF	TGTGCCAGCAGCTTTGCACCCGGGACAATGAACACTGAAGCTTTCTTT	few	TRBJ1-1	-	TRBV11-2
CASSQGGDYNEQFF	TGCGCCAGCAGCCAAGGCGGAGACTACAATGAGCAGTTCTTC	-	TRBJ2-1	-	TRBV4-1
CASSFYSGLTNEKLFF	TGTGCCAGCAGCTTCTACTCAGGGTTGACTAATGAAAAACTGTTTTTT	-	TRBJ1-4	-	TRBV14
CASSQVGGGLYNNEQFF	TGTGCCAGCAGCCAAGTTGGGGGAGGACTGTATAACAATGAGCAGTTCTTC	-	TRBJ2-1	-	TRBV4-2
CASSPLGQGVPEAFF	TGTGCCAGTAGCCCCTTGGGACAGGGGGTTCCTGAAGCTTTCTTT	-	TRBJ1-1	TRBD1	TRBV19
CASSLGGTPYNEQFF	TGTGCCAGCAGTTTAGGGGGGACCCCCTACAATGAGCAGTTCTTC	-	TRBJ2-1	-	TRBV27
CASSPAWGGEAGNTIYF	TGCGCCAGCAGCCCGGCCTGGGGGGGCGAGGCTGGAAACACCATATATTTT	-	TRBJ1-3	-	TRBV5-1
CSVEAGYYGYPF	TGCAGCGTTGAGGCGGGGTACTATGGCTACCCCTTC	once	TRBJ1-2	-	TRBV29-1
CASSFGENTEAFF	TGCGCCAGCAGCTTCGGGGAGAACACTGAAGCTTTCTTT	-	TRBJ1-1	-	TRBV5-1
CASSQSGDRGPGNTIYF	TGCGCCAGCAGTCAATCGGGGGACAGGGGCCCTGGAAACACCATATATTTT	-	TRBJ1-3	TRBD1	TRBV23-1
CASSLAGQVGFGQYF	TGTGCCAGCAGCTTGGCTGGACAGGTAGGATTTGGGCAGTACTTC	-	TRBJ2-7	TRBD1	TRBV5-6
CASSPSGGGSSYEQYF	TGTGCCAGTAGTCCGTCGGGGGGAGGATCTTCCTACGAGCAGTACTTC	few	TRBJ2-7	TRBD2	TRBV19
CASSFDPLGQGLYSNQPQHF	TGTGCCAGCAGCTTCGACCCCCTAGGACAGGGGCTTTATAGCAATCAGCCCCAGCATTTT	-	TRBJ1-5	TRBD1	TRBV7-8
CAWERSYNSPLHF	TGTGCCTGGGAGAGGTCCTATAATTCACCCCTCCACTTT	-	TRBJ1-6	-	TRBV30
CASRCTPRRSPLHF	TGCGCCAGCAGGTGTACACCTAGGCGTTCACCCCTCCACTTT	-	TRBJ1-6	-	TRBV10-1
CASSFQRGLLGNTIYF	TGTGCCAGCAGTTTTCAAAGGGGGCTCCTTGGAAACACCATATATTTT	-	TRBJ1-3	TRBD1	TRBV28
CASSFDRGTGGYTF	TGTGCCAGCAGCTTCGATAGGGGGACGGGAGGCTACACCTTC	-	TRBJ1-2	-	TRBV11-1
CASSLKGPLWRVYSNQPQHF	TGTGCCAGCAGCTTAAAGGGCCCCCTTTGGAGGGTTTATAGCAATCAGCCCCAGCATTTT	-	TRBJ1-5	-	TRBV7-3
CASTYDTSPSPLHF	TGTGCCAGTACTTACGACACTAGCCCTTCACCCCTCCACTTT	once	TRBJ1-6	-	TRBV19